The rows below give T cell receptor beta chains drawn from one sample of a study of blood T cell repertoires in COVID-19. Produced via immunoSEQ multiplex PCR; TCRdb's table is partial and in-frame only. The sample records 130,000 to 150,000 clones, 80% to 90% being singletons. Material for sequencing was peripheral blood. The receptors come from a woman aged 55-69 years with COVID-19, enrolled during active disease. Both conserved end residues are part of each CDR3. D genes are given only for firm matches. The size of a clone is reported for some rows only, either as once, few or many, or as a class for expanded clones.

D | size | J | V | DNA | CDR3
NA | NA | TRBJ1-5 | TRBV6-1 | TGTGCCAGCAGTGAACCTGCGGGGGGCAGGGCGGGCCAGCCCCAGCATTTT | CASSEPAGGRAGQPQHF
NA | few | TRBJ1-4 | TRBV5-1 | TGCGCCAGCAGCTTGTTCGGCGGCGATGAAAAACTGTTTTTT | CASSLFGGDEKLFF
TRBD1 | NA | TRBJ1-3 | TRBV9 | TGTGCCAGCAGCGTCTGGGACAGCAAGAGCTCTGGAAACACCATATATTTT | CASSVWDSKSSGNTIYF
TRBD1 | NA | TRBJ1-2 | TRBV7-9 | TGTGCCAGCAGCTCTAGGACAGGGGCCAACTATGGCTACACCTTC | CASSSRTGANYGYTF
TRBD1 | NA | TRBJ1-2 | TRBV28 | TGTGCCAGCAGCCACGGGACAGGGCTTCTATTGGGCTACACCTTC | CASSHGTGLLLGYTF
NA | NA | TRBJ2-1 | TRBV27 | TGTGCCAGCAGTTTAAGGGGGGGCGCCGACAATGAGCAGTTCTTC | CASSLRGGADNEQFF
TRBD2 | few | TRBJ2-3 | TRBV6-1 | TGTGCCAGCAGTGAAGCGGCGACTAGCGGAGATACGCAGTATTTT | CASSEAATSGDTQYF
NA | NA | TRBJ1-6 | TRBV2 | TGTGCCAGCAGGGGGCCCTATAATTCACCCCTCCACTTT | CASRGPYNSPLHF
NA | NA | TRBJ1-2 | TRBV5-1 | TGCGCCAGCAGCTTTTCAGGTACAGACTATGGCTACACCTTC | CASSFSGTDYGYTF
TRBD1 | NA | TRBJ1-2 | TRBV7-2 | TGTGCCAGCAGCCAGGACAGGGATTCCGGCTACACCTTC | CASSQDRDSGYTF
NA | once | TRBJ1-3 | TRBV19 | TGTGCCAGTAGCCGGCAGGTATCGGGAGACTCTGGAAACACCATATATTTT | CASSRQVSGDSGNTIYF
NA | NA | TRBJ2-5 | TRBV30 | TGTGCCTGGAGTGTAAACAGGGCGGAGACCCAGTACTTC | CAWSVNRAETQYF
NA | NA | TRBJ2-1 | TRBV7-7 | TGTGCTAGCAGCTTAGGCGAAGACAATGAGCAGTTCTTC | CASSLGEDNEQFF
NA | NA | TRBJ2-7 | TRBV3-1/TRBV3-2 | TGTGCCAGCAGCCAAGGCGTCGGTACCTACGAGCAGTACTTC | CASSQGVGTYEQYF
TRBD2 | once | TRBJ2-1 | TRBV7-3 | TGTGCCAGCAGCTTAGGTCTAGCGGGGGGTTATGAGCAGTTCTTC | CASSLGLAGGYEQFF
NA | NA | TRBJ2-7 | TRBV11-2 | TGTGCCAGCAGCTTAGACAGCCCGGGGTACGAGCAGTACTTC | CASSLDSPGYEQYF
TRBD1 | NA | TRBJ1-1 | TRBV28 | TGTGCCAGCGTGACAGGGGTGGGCACTGAAGCTTTCTTT | CASVTGVGTEAFF
TRBD1 | NA | TRBJ1-2 | TRBV14 | TGTGCCAGCAGCGACAACAGGGGTTATGGCTACACCTTC | CASSDNRGYGYTF
TRBD1 | NA | TRBJ1-1 | TRBV19 | TGTGCCAGTAGTACCCGGACAGGGGGGAACACTGAAGCTTTCTTT | CASSTRTGGNTEAFF
NA | NA | TRBJ2-7 | TRBV5-4 | TGTGCCAGCAGCGAAATTGGCGGGCCTTCCTACGAGCAGTACTTC | CASSEIGGPSYEQYF
NA | NA | TRBJ1-6 | TRBV5-6 | TGTGCCAGCAGCCCACGCGAAAACTCACCCCTCCACTTT | CASSPRENSPLHF